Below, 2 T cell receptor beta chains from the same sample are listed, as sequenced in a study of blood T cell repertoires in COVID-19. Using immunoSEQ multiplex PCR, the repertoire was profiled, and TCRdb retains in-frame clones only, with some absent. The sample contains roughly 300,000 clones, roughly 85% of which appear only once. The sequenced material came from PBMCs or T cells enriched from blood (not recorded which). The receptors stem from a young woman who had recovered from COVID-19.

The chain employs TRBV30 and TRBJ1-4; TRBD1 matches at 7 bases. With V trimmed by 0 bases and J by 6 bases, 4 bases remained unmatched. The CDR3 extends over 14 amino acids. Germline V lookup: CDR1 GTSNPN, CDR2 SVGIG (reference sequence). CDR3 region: CAWSVGTVDEKLFF. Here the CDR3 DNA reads TGTGCCTGGAGTGTAGGGACAGTAGATGAAAAACTGTTTTTT.

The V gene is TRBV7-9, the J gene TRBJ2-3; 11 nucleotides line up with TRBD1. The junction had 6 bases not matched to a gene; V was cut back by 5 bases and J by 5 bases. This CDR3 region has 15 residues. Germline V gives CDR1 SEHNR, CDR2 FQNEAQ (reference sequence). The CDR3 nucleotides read TGTGCCAGCAGCCTTGGACAGGGGGCCGAAGATACGCAGTATTTT. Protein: CASSLGQGAEDTQYF. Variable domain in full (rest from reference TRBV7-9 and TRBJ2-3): DTGVSQNPRHKITKRGQNVTFRCDPISEHNRLYWYRQTLGQGPEFLTYFQNEAQLEKSRLLSDRFSAERPKGSFSTLEIQRTEQGDSAMYLCASSLGQGAEDTQYFGPGTRLTVL.